The 24 T cell receptor beta chains below all came from one sample that was sequenced in a study of cytotoxic CD8 clonotypes in ibrutinib-treated CLL. Clones were read by immunoSEQ multiplex PCR, and TCRdb kept only the in-frame ones, dropping some. The data show about 130,000 clones, with less than 90% seen just once and about 3.5% held by the top ten. This sample comprised PBMCs, obtained after 24 months of ibrutinib treatment. The receptors originated from a human donor with chronic lymphocytic leukemia.

The gene calls are TRBV9 and TRBJ2-1, with D perhaps assigned TRBD1 or TRBD2 (5 bases each). V lost 0 bases and J 4 bases, leaving 8 bases between the germline ends. CDR1 SGDLS and CDR2 YYNGEE come from the germline V gene. The CDR3 consists of 14 residues. DNA for the CDR3: TGTGCCAGCAGCGTAGCGGGGCGGTACAATGAGCAGTTCTTC. Translated, it gives CASSVAGRYNEQFF.

The chain uses TRBV10-3 and TRBJ1-5; D might be TRBD1 (5 bases). The CDR3 consists of 13 residues. Germline CDR1 and CDR2: ENHRY and SYGVKD. Between the trimmed V and J ends, which lost 4 bases and 5 bases, there was a span of 9 bases. Written as DNA, the CDR3 is TGTGCCATCAGTGGGGACGGATATCAGCCCCAGCATTTT. It yields the protein CAISGDGYQPQHF.

The rearrangement uses TRBV4-3 and TRBJ1-5, with a possible D match to TRBD1 (5 bases). The V gene's germline CDR1 is LGHNA and CDR2 YSLEER. This CDR3 spans 17 amino acids. V was shortened by 0 bases and J by 4 bases, with 16 bases between the two germline ends. The chain's CDR3 is CASSQELLGPKNQPQHF. The CDR3 DNA reads as TGCGCCAGCAGCCAAGAACTTTTGGGACCGAAAAATCAGCCCCAGCATTTT.

In this sample, this clone turned up a few times. V gene TRBV2 combines with J gene TRBJ1-5; the match to TRBD1 covers 9 bases. CDR1 is SNHLY, CDR2 FYNNEI, per germline. Losses at the gene ends were 6 bases for V and 13 bases for J; bases not matched to a gene: 10. CDR3 length: 13 residues. CDR3 protein: CASRVGQGSQQHF. DNA of the CDR3: TGTGCCAGCAGGGTGGGACAGGGAAGTCAGCAGCATTTT.

The chain employs TRBV30 and TRBJ1-1; D is ambiguous. This CDR3 has 14 residues. V lost 0 bases and J lost 11, with 19 bases in between. Germline lookup yields CDR1 GTSNPN and CDR2 SVGIG (reference sequence). CDR3 in amino acids: CAWSVPPPGQAAFF. In DNA form, the CDR3 reads TGTGCCTGGAGTGTACCCCCCCCAGGCCAAGCTGCTTTCTTT. The full variable domain, in which reference TRBV30 and TRBJ1-1 provide the parts outside the CDR3, is SQTIHQWPATLVQPVGSPLSLECTVEGTSNPNLYWYRQAAGRGLQLLFYSVGIGQISSEVPQNLSASRPQDRQFILSSKKLLLSDSGFYLCAWSVPPPGQAAFFGQGTRLTVV.

The genes are TRBV7-9 and TRBJ1-2; TRBD1 matches 9 bases. Per the germline V gene, CDR1 is SEHNR and CDR2 is FQNEAQ (reference sequence). V shed 5 bases and J 8 bases; nucleotides not matched to a gene: 9. The CDR3 extends over 14 amino acids. CDR3: CASSLGRTGEGYTF. For the CDR3, the DNA is TGTGCCAGCAGCCTCGGCCGGACAGGGGAGGGCTACACCTTC.

This clone was counted between two and nine times. The CDR3: CASSLMARGGWFF. The DNA of the CDR3 is TGTGCCAGCAGCTTAATGGCCAGGGGAGGTTGGTTCTTC. The chain couples TRBV7-3 to TRBJ2-1; D possibly uses TRBD1 or TRBD2 (6 bases each). This CDR3 contains 13 residues. V was shortened by 1 base and J by 15 bases, with 16 bases between the two germline ends. Germline V gives CDR1 SGHTA, CDR2 FQGTGA. Full variable domain (remainder filled in from reference TRBV7-3 and TRBJ2-1): GAGVSQTPSNKVTEKGKYVELRCDPISGHTALYWYRQSLGQGPEFLIYFQGTGAADDSGLPNDRFFAVRPEGSVSTLKIQRTERGDSAVYLCASSLMARGGWFFGPGTRLTVL.

The rearrangement joins TRBV7-3 to TRBJ1-2; D perhaps matches TRBD1 (5 bases). Looked up from germline, CDR1 is SGHTA and CDR2 is FQGTGA. This CDR3 comprises 13 residues. The V end lost 3 bases, the J end lost 1 base, and 6 bases lay between the germline ends. CDR3 residues: CASSFDSNYGYTF. The CDR3 coding sequence is TGTGCCAGCAGCTTTGACAGTAACTATGGCTACACCTTC.

This clone was found a few times. The chain combines TRBV6-1 with TRBJ1-2; D might be TRBD1 (5 bases). Per germline, CDR1 MNHNS and CDR2 SASEGT. The CDR3 is made up of 12 amino acids. The V gene lost 7 bases and the J gene lost 4 bases, with 10 bases spanning the gap. CDR3 residues: CASTLDSYGYTF. CDR3 coding DNA: TGTGCCAGCACCCTAGACAGCTATGGCTACACCTTC.

V is TRBV10-3 and J is TRBJ2-5, with TRBD1 matching over 10 bases. The CDR3 extends over 18 amino acids. Germline assignment: CDR1 ENHRY and CDR2 SYGVKD. J was trimmed by 3 bases and V by 5 bases; bases with no gene match: 15. The CDR3 reads CAISPGPGQGIGEETQYF. CDR3 in DNA: TGTGCCATCAGTCCCGGCCCGGGACAGGGGATCGGGGAAGAGACCCAGTACTTC.

This rearrangement joins TRBV7-2 to TRBJ2-3, with unresolved D. Trimming removed 5 bases at V and 0 bases at J, with 9 bases between. The CDR3 has 14 residues. Germline V gives CDR1 SGHTA, CDR2 FQGNSA. The CDR3 DNA reads TGTGCCAGCAGCCCCTACCCCAGCACAGATACGCAGTATTTT. Residues: CASSPYPSTDTQYF.

The chain uses TRBV19 and TRBJ2-3; 8 positions match TRBD2. The CDR3 is 17 residues long. Looked up from germline, CDR1 is LNHDA and CDR2 is SQIVND (reference sequence). V dropped 6 bases and J dropped 0; count of bases not matched to a gene: 11. The CDR3 sequence is CASRRPLAGVSTDTQYF. CDR3 nucleotides: TGTGCCAGTAGACGACCGCTAGCGGGCGTTAGCACAGATACGCAGTATTTT.

This clone has only a few counts. The rearrangement links TRBV6-1 to TRBJ2-7; D possibly corresponds to TRBD2 (7 bases). The germline V gene encodes CDR1 MNHNS and CDR2 SASEGT. Trimming removed 4 bases at V and 1 base at J, with 14 bases between. The CDR3 is 15 residues long. The DNA of the CDR3 is TGTGCCAGCAGTGGCCGGGGGGCAGGGTCCTACGAGCAGTACTTC. Amino acids: CASSGRGAGSYEQYF.

The CDR3 is CASSLSTVRTDTQYF. In DNA form, the CDR3 reads TGTGCCAGCAGCCTGAGCACAGTACGGACAGATACGCAGTATTTT. The chain joins TRBV7-2 to TRBJ2-3; no clear D. V was shortened by 5 bases and J by 3 bases, with 15 bases between the two germline ends. This CDR3 has 15 residues. Germline CDR1 SGHTA, CDR2 FQGNSA.

This sequence joins TRBV28 and TRBJ1-2, with D uncertain. This CDR3 contains 13 residues. Trimming pared 7 bases from V and 6 bases from J, leaving 15 bases between. CDR1 is MDHEN and CDR2 is SYDVKM in the germline V gene. This CDR3 reads CASMASVGDGYTF. CDR3 sequence (DNA): TGTGCCAGCATGGCCAGCGTAGGAGATGGCTACACCTTC.

The genes are TRBV7-3 and TRBJ1-6; D call uncertain. CDR3 length equals 13 residues. V gave up 5 bases and J gave up 7 bases, with 9 bases separating them. Looked up from germline, CDR1 is SGHTA and CDR2 is FQGTGA. The CDR3 reads CASSPSVNSPLHF. DNA for the CDR3: TGTGCCAGCAGCCCCAGCGTGAATTCACCCCTCCACTTT.

The V and J genes are TRBV5-4 and TRBJ2-3; weak D call: TRBD1 (7 bases). This CDR3 spans 16 amino acids. Germline values: CDR1 SGHNT, CDR2 YYREEE (reference sequence). Trimming stripped 5 bases from V and 2 bases from J, with 18 bases between. The CDR3 here is CASRHWGRGVTDTQYF. CDR3 in DNA: TGTGCCAGCAGACACTGGGGCAGGGGGGTCACAGATACGCAGTATTTT. The full variable domain, completed using reference TRBV5-4 and TRBJ2-3, is ETGVTQSPTHLIKTRGQQVTLRCSSQSGHNTVSWYQQALGQGPQFIFQYYREEENGRGNFPPRFSGLQFPNYSSELNVNALELDDSALYLCASRHWGRGVTDTQYFGPGTRLTVL.

The V call is TRBV14, the J call TRBJ2-7; 7 nucleotides align to TRBD1. The CDR3 length is 14 residues. With 4 bases clipped from V and 3 bases from J, the junction kept 6 bases outside the gene matches. Germline loops: CDR1 SGHDN, CDR2 FVKESK. CDR3 in DNA: TGTGCCAGCAGCCGCTTACAGGGGCACTACGAGCAGTACTTC. This encodes CASSRLQGHYEQYF.

V and J are TRBV6-1 and TRBJ1-5, with 8 positions matching TRBD1. V was pared by 6 bases and J by 2 bases, with 6 bases of the junction left unmatched. The CDR3 spans 15 residues. Per germline, CDR1 MNHNS and CDR2 SASEGT. CDR3 DNA sequence: TGTGCCAGCAGCCCAGACAGGGGCGGCAATCAGCCCCAGCATTTT. As protein: CASSPDRGGNQPQHF.

This clone showed up just a few times. The rearrangement uses TRBV30 and TRBJ1-6; D is unclear. This CDR3 region has 11 residues. Germline V gene lookup returns CDR1 GTSNPN and CDR2 SVGIG (reference sequence). The germline V and J ends were trimmed by 8 bases and 8 bases, with 10 bases remaining between them. The CDR3 DNA sequence: TGTGCCGGCGGAGCTGATTCACCCCTCCACTTT. Protein sequence: CAGGADSPLHF. The full variable domain, its missing parts supplied by reference TRBV30 and TRBJ1-6, is SQTIHQWPATLVQPVGSPLSLECTVEGTSNPNLYWYRQAAGRGLQLLFYSVGIGQISSEVPQNLSASRPQDRQFILSSKKLLLSDSGFYLCAGGADSPLHFGNGTRLTVT.

This clone was seen only once. This chain connects TRBV30 to TRBJ2-7, with unresolved D. The CDR3 has 11 amino acids. The V and J ends lost 0 bases and 4 bases respectively, with 4 bases between them. Germline V lookup: CDR1 GTSNPN, CDR2 SVGIG (reference sequence). CDR3 sequence (DNA): TGTGCCTGGAGTGTAAGGTACGAGCAGTACTTC. As protein: CAWSVRYEQYF.

This chain joins TRBV19 and TRBJ1-2, with D uncertain. Trimming removed 0 bases from V and 8 bases from J, with 16 bases in between. The CDR3 is 15 amino acids. CDR1 is LNHDA, CDR2 SQIVND, per germline (reference sequence). CDR3 residues: CASSIEVRNKYGYTF. The DNA for the CDR3 is TGTGCCAGTAGTATAGAAGTGAGAAACAAGTACGGCTACACCTTC.

V usage is TRBV29-1 and J usage is TRBJ1-4; TRBD1 might be the D (5 bases). CDR1 is SQVTM, CDR2 ANQGSEA, per germline. V gave up 4 bases and J gave up 4 bases, with 7 bases separating them. The CDR3 contains 12 residues. The CDR3 loop is CSVAGDNEKLFF. The CDR3 DNA sequence: TGCAGCGTTGCGGGGGATAATGAAAAACTGTTTTTT.

This clone was found once. The genes are TRBV9 and TRBJ2-7; unclear D gene. The V and J ends lost 4 bases and 4 bases respectively, with 9 bases between them. CDR3 size: 12 residues. Germline CDR1 and CDR2: SGDLS and YYNGEE. The CDR3 nucleotides read TGTGCCAGCAGCCCCCCCTCTTACGAGCAGTACTTC. It yields the protein CASSPPSYEQYF.